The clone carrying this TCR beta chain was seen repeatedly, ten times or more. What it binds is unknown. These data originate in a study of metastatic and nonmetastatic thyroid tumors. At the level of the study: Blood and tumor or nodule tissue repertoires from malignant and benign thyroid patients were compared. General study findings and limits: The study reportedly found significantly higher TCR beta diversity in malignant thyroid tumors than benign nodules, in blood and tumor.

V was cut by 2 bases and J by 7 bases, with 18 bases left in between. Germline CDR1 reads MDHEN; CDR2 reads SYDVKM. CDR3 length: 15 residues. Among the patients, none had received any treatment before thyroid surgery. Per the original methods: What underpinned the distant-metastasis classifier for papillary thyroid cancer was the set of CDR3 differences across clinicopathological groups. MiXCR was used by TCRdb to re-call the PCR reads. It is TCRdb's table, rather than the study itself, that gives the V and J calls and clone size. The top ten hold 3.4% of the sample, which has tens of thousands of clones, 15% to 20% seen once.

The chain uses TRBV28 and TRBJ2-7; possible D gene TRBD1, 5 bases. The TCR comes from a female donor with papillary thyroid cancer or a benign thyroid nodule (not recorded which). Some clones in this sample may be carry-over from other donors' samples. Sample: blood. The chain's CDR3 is CASSLATDKSWEQYF. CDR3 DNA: TGTGCCAGCAGTTTAGCGACAGATAAATCTTGGGAGCAGTACTTC. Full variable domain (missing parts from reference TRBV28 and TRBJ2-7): DVKVTQSSRYLVKRTGEKVFLECVQDMDHENMFWYRQDPGLGLRLIYFSYDVKMKEKGDIPEGYSVSREKKERFSLILESASTNQTSMYLCASSLATDKSWEQYFGPGTRLTVT.